This is a list of T cell receptor beta chains from one sample in a study of tumour-infiltrating T cells in Burkitt lymphoma. Using immunoSEQ multiplex PCR, the repertoire was profiled, and TCRdb retains in-frame clones only, with some absent. In the table there are 4,000 to 6,000 clones, about a tenth of which are singletons. Sequencing used tumor tissue. Receptors originate from a human donor with diffuse large B-cell lymphoma. Both conserved end residues are part of each CDR3. Fields, in order: J gene, D gene, clone size, V gene, CDR3 DNA, CDR3 protein. D genes are given only for firm matches. Clone size is shown for a subset of rows, as once, few, many or a class of expanded clone.

>TRBJ2-2|TRBD2|few|TRBV19
TGTGCCAGTAGCCTCCGGGACTACCCTTATCCCGGGGAGCTGTTTTTT
CASSLRDYPYPGELFF
>TRBJ2-2|.|few|TRBV4-2
TGTGCCAGCAGCCAAGAGGGTATGGGCGGGGACCCAAACACCGGGGAGCTGTTTTTT
CASSQEGMGGDPNTGELFF
>TRBJ1-2|TRBD1|.|TRBV30
TGTGCCTGGAGTGTGGTGACAGGGGTGGGTGGCTACACCTTC
CAWSVVTGVGGYTF
>TRBJ2-3|TRBD1|few|TRBV28
TGTGCCAGCAGGACTGGACAGGGCACAGATACGCAGTATTTT
CASRTGQGTDTQYF
>TRBJ2-7|.|.|TRBV15
TGTGCCACCAGCGCCGGACTGAGCTACGAGCAGTACTTC
CATSAGLSYEQYF
>TRBJ2-6|.|.|TRBV7-2
TGTGCCAGCAGCCCAATGACGCTAGGGTTCTCTGGGGCCAACGTCCTGACTTTC
CASSPMTLGFSGANVLTF
>TRBJ1-4|.|.|TRBV2
TGTGCCAGCAGTGCGGAGGAGGGTGAAAAACTGTTTTTT
CASSAEEGEKLFF
>TRBJ1-2|.|few|TRBV6-5
TGTACCAGCAGCCTCGGACGGTACTATGGCTACACCTTC
CTSSLGRYYGYTF
>TRBJ2-2|.|.|TRBV7-2
TGTGCCAGCAGCTTCCTAGGGCAGACTAACACCGGGGAGCTGTTTTTT
CASSFLGQTNTGELFF
>TRBJ1-6|.|few|TRBV7-9
TGTGCCAGCAGCTCGACTGAAGACAGGAGCTCCTATAATTCACCCCTCCACTTT
CASSSTEDRSSYNSPLHF
>TRBJ1-5|.|.|TRBV18
TGTGCTAGCTCACCGGGACCGGGGGTCAATCAGCCCCAGCATTTT
CASSPGPGVNQPQHF
>TRBJ1-4|.|few|TRBV27
TGTGCCAGCAGTTCCGGCCCAGGAGATAATGAAAAACTGTTTTTT
CASSSGPGDNEKLFF
>TRBJ2-3|.|few|TRBV9
TGTGCCAGCAGCCCTGGGACCCCCACAGATACGCAGTATTTT
CASSPGTPTDTQYF
>TRBJ2-2|TRBD1|few|TRBV19
TGTGCCAGTAGTGAGGACAGGGGGCTTAGGTATACCGGGGAGCTGTTTTTT
CASSEDRGLRYTGELFF
>TRBJ1-1|.|few|TRBV27
TGTGCCAGCAGTTTAAAAGAGAACACTGAAGCTTTCTTT
CASSLKENTEAFF
>TRBJ2-3|.|few|TRBV5-4
TGTGCCAGCAGCGTACTAGAAGATACGCAGTATTTT
CASSVLEDTQYF
>TRBJ1-2|TRBD1|few|TRBV2
TGTGCCAGCAGAGTATACAGGGGCCATAACTATGGCTACACCTTC
CASRVYRGHNYGYTF
>TRBJ1-2|.|few|TRBV5-6
TGTGCCAGCAGCCCGACAGGAGACTATGGCTACACCTTC
CASSPTGDYGYTF
>TRBJ1-5|.|few|TRBV18
TGTGCCAGCTCTGGCAGCGGAAATAGCAATCAGCCCCAGCATTTT
CASSGSGNSNQPQHF
>TRBJ2-3|TRBD2|few|TRBV10-1
TGCGCCAGCAGTGACGGACTAGCGGGGGTCGGAAGCACAGATACGCAGTATTTT
CASSDGLAGVGSTDTQYF
>TRBJ2-1|.|.|TRBV29-1
TGCAGCGTTGAAGAAAGGCCGTGGAATGAGCAGTTCTTC
CSVEERPWNEQFF
>TRBJ1-6|.|.|TRBV7-2
TGTGCCAGCAGCTTATCCCCTTGGACAGTAGATACCTATAATTCACCCCTCCACTTT
CASSLSPWTVDTYNSPLHF
>TRBJ2-6|TRBD1|few|TRBV9
TGTGCCAGCAGCGTATTCGGGACAGGGGGATCTGGGGCCAACGTCCTGACTTTC
CASSVFGTGGSGANVLTF
>TRBJ1-2|.|few|TRBV5-1
TGCGCCAGCAGCCCTCAATTCGCTACGGGTGGCTACACCTTC
CASSPQFATGGYTF
>TRBJ1-2|.|.|TRBV7-8
TGTGCCAGCAGCTTTGTAACTTCGGGGGGCTACACCTTC
CASSFVTSGGYTF
>TRBJ2-3|.|few|TRBV5-1
TGCGCCAGCACCCCCTCCCCGGGGTCTTTGGCAGATACGCAGTATTTT
CASTPSPGSLADTQYF
>TRBJ1-5|.|few|TRBV7-9
TGTGCCAGCAGCCTAGACACCGGCCCCCAGCATTTT
CASSLDTGPQHF
>TRBJ2-7|TRBD1|.|TRBV5-8
TGTGCCAGCAGCCGGACAGGTCCCTACGAGCAGTACTTC
CASSRTGPYEQYF
>TRBJ2-2|.|.|TRBV5-8
TGTGCCAGCAGTAGGGGATTTAACACCGGGGAGCTGTTTTTT
CASSRGFNTGELFF
>TRBJ1-6|.|few|TRBV6-5
TGTGCCAGCAGTTACTCCGGGACAAGAGTTAATTCACCCCTCCACTTT
CASSYSGTRVNSPLHF
>TRBJ1-1|TRBD1|.|TRBV18
TGTGCCAGCTCACCACCTAATGACAGGGGGAACACTGAAGCTTTCTTT
CASSPPNDRGNTEAFF
>TRBJ2-4|TRBD1|.|TRBV19
TGTGCCAGTAGTATACAGGGGGACGTGGGAAACATTCAGTACTTC
CASSIQGDVGNIQYF
>TRBJ2-1|.|.|TRBV10-3
TGTGCCATCAGTGTTCCCCCCAGGGGACCAGGCTCCTACAATGAGCAGTTCTTC
CAISVPPRGPGSYNEQFF
>TRBJ1-6|TRBD1|few|TRBV5-6
TGTGCCAGCAGCTTGAACCTAGGGGGCAATTCACCCCTCCACTTT
CASSLNLGGNSPLHF
>TRBJ2-7|.|.|TRBV6-5
TGTGCCAGCAGTAAGCGAGGGGACCCCTACGAGCAGTACTTC
CASSKRGDPYEQYF
>TRBJ1-2|TRBD1|.|TRBV5-1
TGCGCCAGCAGCTTGGGGACAGGACCCTATGGCTACACCTTC
CASSLGTGPYGYTF
>TRBJ1-2|.|few|TRBV29-1
TGCAGCGTTGAACAGCCCAATAACTATGGCTACACCTTC
CSVEQPNNYGYTF
>TRBJ1-1|TRBD1|few|TRBV19
TGTGCCAGTAGGGGACAGGGAACGGACACTGAAGCTTTCTTT
CASRGQGTDTEAFF
>TRBJ2-3|TRBD2|few|TRBV10-2
TGCGCCAGCAGTGAATCTAGCGGGGGGGAAGATACGCAGTATTTT
CASSESSGGEDTQYF
>TRBJ1-1|.|few|TRBV7-2
TGTGCCAGCAGCTTAGGGTCCAGATGGAGGATGAACACTGAAGCTTTCTTT
CASSLGSRWRMNTEAFF
>TRBJ2-5|TRBD1|.|TRBV5-1
TGCGCCAGCAGCAGCGACAGGGGGCGGCGAGAGACCCAGTACTTC
CASSSDRGRRETQYF
>TRBJ2-1|.|.|TRBV7-7
TGTGCCAGCAGCCGGGACTCGGACAATGAGCAGTTCTTC
CASSRDSDNEQFF